The 20 T cell receptor beta chains in this list originate from one sample, sequenced in a study of cytomegalovirus exposure and HLA in healthy donors (dated by TCRdb to the late 2010s). Library preparation employed the immunoSEQ multiplex PCR assay. For the multiplex PCR, a mixture combining 60 forward primers for TCR Vbeta segments and 13 reverse primers for TCR Jbeta segments was used. TCRdb obtained this table from immuneACCESS and retained in-frame rearrangements with V and J assigned. These tables miss some clones; where compared with another copy, unresolved V genes account for less than half of the shortfall, and the remainder is unexplained. The sample table shows roughly 200,000 clones, and around 82% are seen once. 1.5% to 2% of the sample belongs to the ten largest clones. Sequencing input: PBMCs. These receptors originate from a man aged 35-49 years in good health and CMV-seropositive.

CDR3 region: CASSRGTRQAGELFF. The CDR3 region has the DNA TGTGCCAGTAGTAGGGGGACTAGGCAGGCCGGGGAGCTGTTTTTT. V is TRBV19 and J is TRBJ2-2, with 8 bases matching TRBD2. V dropped 4 bases and J dropped 6; count of bases not matched to a gene: 7. The CDR3 length is 15 residues. Looked up from germline, CDR1 is LNHDA and CDR2 is SQIVND (reference sequence).

This clone was counted a single time. The chain couples TRBV5-1 to TRBJ2-1, with 15 bases lining up with TRBD2. The CDR3 has 17 amino acids. CDR1 and CDR2 from the germline V gene are SGHRS and YFSETQ. With V trimmed by 3 bases and J by 1 base, 2 bases remained unmatched. CDR3 protein: CASSWGLAGGSYNEQFF. The CDR3 DNA reads TGCGCCAGCAGCTGGGGACTAGCGGGGGGATCCTACAATGAGCAGTTCTTC.

The J gene is TRBJ1-2, the V gene TRBV6-1, with D maybe TRBD1 (5 bases). The CDR3 runs 14 residues. The V gene lost 1 base and the J gene lost 3 bases, with 9 bases spanning the gap. CDR1 MNHNS and CDR2 SASEGT come from the germline V gene. The CDR3: CASSEEGTYYGYTF. Here the CDR3 DNA reads TGTGCCAGCAGTGAAGAAGGGACTTACTATGGCTACACCTTC.

This chain uses TRBV27 with TRBJ1-2; TRBD1 aligns across 9 bases. CDR1 MNHEY and CDR2 SMNVEV come from the germline V gene (reference sequence). The CDR3 loop spans 14 amino acids. The J segment lost 7 bases and the V segment lost 6 bases, leaving 9 bases of the junction unmatched. Here the CDR3 DNA reads TGTGCCAGCAGGCGGACAGGGGAGCGTCCTGGCTACACCTTC. Protein product: CASRRTGERPGYTF.

This clone was seen only a few times. This chain connects TRBV30 to TRBJ2-7; TRBD2 aligns across 11 bases. V lost 3 bases and J lost 1; bases outside the gene matches: 8. The CDR3 spans 16 residues. CDR1 and CDR2 (germline): GTSNPN, SVGIG (reference sequence). The CDR3 DNA reads as TGTGCCTGGAGGACTAGCGGGACCGGCTGGTCCTACGAGCAGTACTTC. Residues: CAWRTSGTGWSYEQYF.

The CDR3 protein is CASSEYGGGEDNEQFF. CDR3 bases: TGTGCCAGCAGTGAATATGGGGGAGGGGAAGACAATGAGCAGTTCTTC. The V and J genes are TRBV25-1 and TRBJ2-1, with TRBD2 matching 7 bases. The V and J ends lost 0 bases and 5 bases, in that order; junction bases with no gene match: 7. Germline loops: CDR1 MGHDK, CDR2 SYGVNS. The length of the CDR3 is 16 residues.

The CDR3 protein is CTSSLLAGPYNEQFF. CDR3 sequence (DNA): TGCACCAGCAGCCTTCTAGCGGGACCCTACAATGAGCAGTTCTTC. This chain connects TRBV1 to TRBJ2-1; the D segment call TRBD2 is taken from the table without a DNA check. TRBV1 is termed a pseudogene. The CDR3 consists of 15 residues.

J is TRBJ2-1 and V is TRBV9; TRBD2 matches 11 bases. The CDR3 consists of 14 residues. CDR1 is SGDLS and CDR2 is YYNGEE in the germline V gene. V was clipped by 2 bases and J by 9 bases; unmatched bases: 4. CDR3 DNA sequence: TGTGCCAGCAGCGTTAGCGGGAGGGTCCTTGAGCAGTTCTTC. Its protein product is CASSVSGRVLEQFF.

Concerning this clone: An end of the junction does not agree with germline; a read error may underlie this. The chain recombines TRBV4-1 with TRBJ2-5; TRBD1 is a possible D gene (6 bases). The CDR3 consists of 16 residues. Germline assignment: CDR1 MGHRA and CDR2 YSYEKL. For the CDR3, the DNA is TGTGCCAGCAGCCAAGATCCCATAGGGACACAAGAGACCCAGTACTTC. The encoded protein is CASSQDPIGTQETQYF.

This chain connects TRBV6-6 to TRBJ2-5; D ambiguous. The CDR3 spans 11 residues. Germline CDR1 and CDR2: MNHNY and SVGAGI (reference sequence). The germline V and J ends were trimmed by 7 bases and 5 bases, with 8 bases remaining between them. CDR3 region: CASTQLETQYF. The CDR3 nucleotides read TGTGCCAGCACCCAATTGGAGACCCAGTACTTC.

The chain uses TRBV2 and TRBJ1-2, with TRBD1 identical over 7 bases. J lost 6 bases, V lost 8 bases, and 6 bases had no gene match. Germline CDR1 reads SNHLY; CDR2 reads FYNNEI. This CDR3 region has 12 residues. The CDR3 sequence is CASYRGWHGYTF. CDR3 in DNA: TGTGCCAGCTACAGGGGTTGGCATGGCTACACCTTC.

The gene calls are TRBV5-1 and TRBJ2-7; tentative D call: TRBD2 (7 bases). Germline CDR1 is SGHRS and CDR2 is YFSETQ. Trimming removed 1 base from V and 4 bases from J, with 12 bases in between. CDR3 length equals 14 residues. This CDR3 reads CASSLRGGLYEQYF. The CDR3 bases are TGCGCCAGCAGCTTGAGGGGGGGGCTGTACGAGCAGTACTTC.

The chain joins TRBV29-1 to TRBJ2-1; TRBD2 aligns across 8 bases. Germline values: CDR1 SQVTM, CDR2 ANQGSEA. The CDR3 is 14 residues long. Germline trimming cut 5 bases from V and 0 bases from J; bases unmatched to any gene: 3. The CDR3 DNA is TGCAGCGTTCCCAGCGGGGGCTCCTACAATGAGCAGTTCTTC. This translates into CSVPSGGSYNEQFF.

V is TRBV6-1 and J is TRBJ2-1; 7 bases are a match to TRBD1. Losses at the gene ends were 4 bases for V and 7 bases for J; bases not matched to a gene: 13. The germline gives CDR1 MNHNS, CDR2 SASEGT. The CDR3 sequence is 16 residues long. This CDR3 reads CASSVIGTVEENEQFF. CDR3 coding DNA: TGTGCCAGCAGTGTTATCGGGACAGTAGAGGAGAATGAGCAGTTCTTC.

The chain combines TRBV29-1 with TRBJ2-2; tentatively, D is TRBD2 (6 bases). V was cut by 7 bases and J by 4 bases, with 22 bases left in between. Germline V CDR1 and CDR2: SQVTM, ANQGSEA. The CDR3 extends over 16 amino acids. CDR3 sequence: CSGLGITREVTGELFF. The CDR3 DNA is TGCAGCGGTCTGGGGATTACCAGGGAGGTCACCGGGGAGCTGTTTTTT.

The J gene is TRBJ2-1, the V gene TRBV25-1; 8 bases are shared with TRBD2. Trimming took 5 bases from V and 5 from J; bases not matched to a gene: 5. This CDR3 comprises 14 residues. Germline lookup yields CDR1 MGHDK and CDR2 SYGVNS. CDR3 DNA sequence: TGTGCCAGCAGTTGGAGCGGGAGCCACAATGAGCAGTTCTTC. Encoded protein: CASSWSGSHNEQFF. Complete variable domain (other parts from reference TRBV25-1 and TRBJ2-1): EADIYQTPRYLVIGTGKKITLECSQTMGHDKMYWYQQDPGMELHLIHYSYGVNSTEKGDLSSESTVSRIRTEHFPLTLESARPSHTSQYLCASSWSGSHNEQFFGPGTRLTVL.

This rearrangement joins TRBV20-1 to TRBJ2-7; 7 nucleotides line up with TRBD1. The CDR3 sequence is 11 residues long. Germline assignment: CDR1 DFQATT and CDR2 SNEGSKA (reference sequence). Trimming removed 4 bases from V and 7 bases from J; junction bases left unmatched: 4. The CDR3 bases are TGCAGTGCTAAGACAGGGCATGAGCAGTACTTC. Translating gives CSAKTGHEQYF.

The chain combines TRBV2 with TRBJ2-7; maybe TRBD2 (5 bases). This CDR3 has 14 amino acids. Trimming left V 3 bases short and J 0 bases short, with 9 bases between. Looked up from germline, CDR1 is SNHLY and CDR2 is FYNNEI. For the CDR3, the DNA is TGTGCCAGCAGTGACACGGGAATCTCCTACGAGCAGTACTTC. It yields the protein CASSDTGISYEQYF. The complete variable domain, with remaining parts taken from reference TRBV2 and TRBJ2-7, reads EPEVTQTPSHQVTQMGQEVILRCVPISNHLYFYWYRQILGQKVEFLVSFYNNEISEKSEIFDDQFSVERPDGSNFTLKIRSTKLEDSAMYFCASSDTGISYEQYFGPGTRLTVT.

This clone was recorded a few times. The chain has TRBV9 and TRBJ2-7, with TRBD2 matching over 8 bases. Per the germline V gene, CDR1 is SGDLS and CDR2 is YYNGEE. J gave up 5 bases and V 5 bases, and 9 bases lay outside the gene matches. This CDR3 contains 14 residues. The CDR3: CASSPGLGDNEQYF. In DNA form, the CDR3 reads TGTGCCAGCAGTCCGGGACTAGGCGACAACGAGCAGTACTTC. Looking up the rest from reference TRBV9 and TRBJ2-7 gives the full variable domain: DSGVTQTPKHLITATGQRVTLRCSPRSGDLSVYWYQQSLDQGLQFLIQYYNGEERAKGNILERFSAQQFPDLHSELNLSSLELGDSALYFCASSPGLGDNEQYFGPGTRLTVT.

V usage is TRBV29-1 and J usage is TRBJ2-1, with 14 bases aligning to TRBD2. This CDR3 is built from 19 residues. The junction had 13 bases not matched to a gene; V was cut back by 3 bases and J by 3 bases. In germline, CDR1 is SQVTM, CDR2 ANQGSEA. The CDR3 sequence is CSVECQDGTSGSFYNEQFF. In nucleotides, the CDR3 is TGCAGCGTTGAGTGTCAAGATGGGACTAGCGGGAGCTTCTACAATGAGCAGTTCTTC.